Each of the 29 T cell receptor beta chains below was sequenced from the same sample in a study of identical twins. MiXCR, applied by TCRdb to the 5' RACE reads, yields one record per CDR3 protein. The sample lists 350,000 to 450,000 distinct CDR3 sequences; roughly 18% were seen once. Material for sequencing was naive T cells sorted from blood. The source of these receptors is a man between 45 and 60 years old in good health.

The chain recombines TRBV3-1 with TRBJ1-1; a possible D gene is TRBD1 (5 bases). CDR3 size: 13 residues. V lost 1 base, J lost 7 bases, and 10 bases lay in between. Germline V gene sequence: CDR1 LGHDT, CDR2 YNNKEL (reference sequence). The CDR3 protein is CASSQVRRGEAFF. The CDR3 DNA sequence: TGTGCCAGCAGCCAAGTAAGGAGGGGTGAAGCTTTCTTT.

This rearrangement joins TRBV20-1 to TRBJ2-7; D is possibly TRBD1 or TRBD2 (5 bases each). With 6 bases removed from V and 7 bases from J, the gap between germline ends came to 19 bases. The CDR3 runs to 13 residues. CDR1 is DFQATT, CDR2 SNEGSKA, per germline (reference sequence). For the CDR3, the DNA is TGCAGTGCCACCGTTCGAGGGCCAGGGGAGCAGTACTTC. Translating gives CSATVRGPGEQYF.

V is TRBV5-1 and J is TRBJ2-5; 10 bases fit TRBD2. Trimming removed 2 bases from V and 4 bases from J; junction bases left unmatched: 8. CDR1 is SGHRS, CDR2 YFSETQ, per germline. This CDR3 spans 16 amino acids. The CDR3 here is CASSLTSGARGETQYF. The CDR3, as DNA: TGCGCCAGCAGCTTAACTAGCGGGGCGCGGGGAGAGACCCAGTACTTC. The full variable domain, in which reference TRBV5-1 and TRBJ2-5 provide the parts outside the CDR3, is KAGVTQTPRYLIKTRGQQVTLSCSPISGHRSVSWYQQTPGQGLQFLFEYFSETQRNKGNFPGRFSGRQFSNSRSEMNVSTLELGDSALYLCASSLTSGARGETQYFGPGTRLLVL.

The rearrangement links TRBV19 to TRBJ2-7; no clear D gene. The CDR3 extends over 14 amino acids. V lost 2 bases, J lost 3 bases, and 11 bases lay in between. CDR1 is LNHDA and CDR2 is SQIVND in the germline V gene (reference sequence). The CDR3 DNA is TGTGCCAGTAGTATATCCGGGTTGGACTACGAGCAGTACTTC. It yields the protein CASSISGLDYEQYF.

The table lists this clonotype with a few counts. This sequence joins TRBV7-2 and TRBJ2-3; D ambiguous. The germline V and J ends were trimmed by 5 bases and 4 bases, with 10 bases remaining between them. Looked up from germline, CDR1 is SGHTA and CDR2 is FQGNSA. The CDR3 loop spans 13 amino acids. In DNA, the CDR3 is TGTGCCAGCAGCCAGTCTTGGGCAGATACGCAGTATTTT. Amino acids: CASSQSWADTQYF.

The chain combines TRBV6-1 with TRBJ2-1, with D maybe TRBD1 (6 bases). Germline lookup yields CDR1 MNHNS and CDR2 SASEGT. V was pared by 7 bases and J by 0 bases, with 10 bases between. The CDR3 totals 14 residues. CDR3 region: CASNQQGSYNEQFF. CDR3 in DNA: TGTGCCAGCAACCAACAGGGCTCCTACAATGAGCAGTTCTTC.

There are many counts of this clonotype. The J gene is TRBJ1-3, the V gene TRBV4-3, with 8 nucleotides matching TRBD1. The CDR3 extends over 15 amino acids. V dropped 2 bases and J dropped 4; count of bases not matched to a gene: 4. CDR1 is LGHNA, CDR2 YSLEER, per germline. The CDR3 region is CASSQTGGFGNTIYF. The CDR3 DNA reads TGCGCCAGCAGCCAAACAGGGGGTTTCGGAAACACCATATATTTT.

This clonotype was recorded many times. This chain joins TRBV19 and TRBJ2-2, with D hard to call. The CDR3 is made up of 14 amino acids. Germline V gene data show CDR1 as LNHDA and CDR2 as SQIVND (reference sequence). Trimming stripped 5 bases from V and 1 base from J, with 8 bases between. CDR3 sequence: CASSLNGNTGELFF. The CDR3 coding sequence is TGTGCCAGTAGTCTTAACGGGAACACCGGGGAGCTGTTTTTT.

This clonotype was counted between two and nine times. The chain is built from TRBV7-9 and TRBJ2-7, with 7 bases identical to TRBD1. V lost 2 bases and J lost 3; bases outside the gene matches: 4. Germline CDR1 SEHNR, CDR2 FQNEAQ (reference sequence). The CDR3 has 14 residues. The CDR3 loop reads CASSLQGEDYEQYF. For the CDR3, the DNA is TGTGCCAGCAGCTTACAGGGGGAAGACTACGAGCAGTACTTC.

This clonotype was seen more than once but under ten times. The chain combines TRBV6-2 or TRBV6-3 with TRBJ2-1; TRBD2 agrees at 11 bases. Germline V lookup: CDR1 MNHEY, CDR2 SVGEGT. Trimming at V came to 6 bases and at J to 0 bases, leaving 10 bases not matched to a gene. This CDR3 contains 18 residues. In DNA form, the CDR3 reads TGTGCCAGCAGCTACACCGCCGGACTAGCGGGCTCCTACAATGAGCAGTTCTTC. Residues: CASSYTAGLAGSYNEQFF.

In this sample, this clonotype turned up many times. V usage is TRBV20-1 and J usage is TRBJ2-7, with TRBD2 matching over 8 bases. The CDR3 contains 14 residues. V lost 4 bases, J lost 1 base, and 6 bases stayed unmatched. Germline assignment: CDR1 DFQATT and CDR2 SNEGSKA (reference sequence). CDR3 region: CSATTSGLSYEQYF. The CDR3 region has the DNA TGCAGTGCTACCACTAGCGGTCTATCCTACGAGCAGTACTTC.

This clonotype was counted between two and nine times. This chain connects TRBV7-9 to TRBJ1-1, with D perhaps matching TRBD1 (5 bases). V lost 7 bases and J lost 7, with 22 bases in between. Germline CDR1 SEHNR, CDR2 FQNEAQ (reference sequence). This CDR3 has 15 amino acids. CDR3 nucleotides: TGTGCCAGCACCACAAGGGGCCTCGCAGGCGGTGAAGCTTTCTTT. Its translation is CASTTRGLAGGEAFF.

This clonotype was seen many times. The chain has TRBV2 and TRBJ2-1; TRBD2 matches 7 bases. Germline V gives CDR1 SNHLY, CDR2 FYNNEI. This CDR3 contains 14 residues. Trimming at V came to 4 bases and at J to 0 bases, leaving 0 bases not matched to a gene. CDR3 sequence (DNA): TGTGCCAGCAGTGGGACTAGCTCCTACAATGAGCAGTTCTTC. Translated, it gives CASSGTSSYNEQFF.

V is TRBV9 and J is TRBJ2-5; 12 bases are a match to TRBD2. CDR3 size: 14 residues. Trimming took 5 bases from V and 5 from J; bases not matched to a gene: 4. The germline V gene encodes CDR1 SGDLS and CDR2 YYNGEE. This CDR3 is CASSETSGGETQYF. In DNA form, the CDR3 reads TGTGCCAGCAGTGAGACTAGCGGGGGTGAGACCCAGTACTTC.

There are a few counts of this clonotype. V and J are TRBV19 and TRBJ2-2; D uncertain. Germline values: CDR1 LNHDA, CDR2 SQIVND (reference sequence). The CDR3 is made up of 16 amino acids. Trimming removed 7 bases from V and 0 bases from J, with 15 bases in between. CDR3 sequence: CASTPHAGANTGELFF. CDR3 DNA sequence: TGTGCCAGTACCCCCCATGCAGGCGCGAACACCGGGGAGCTGTTTTTT.

J is TRBJ2-5 and V is TRBV29-1; no reliable D call. Trimming took 8 bases from V and 2 from J, leaving 15 bases between them. The CDR3 covers 13 residues. Germline V gene lookup returns CDR1 SQVTM and CDR2 ANQGSEA. The CDR3 nucleotides read TGCAGCATTCGCAGCTTATTTCAAGAGACCCAGTACTTC. This translates into CSIRSLFQETQYF.

This clonotype appeared a few times. The V and J genes are TRBV7-9 and TRBJ2-2; TRBD2 agrees at 7 bases. Germline CDR1 is SEHNR and CDR2 is FQNEAQ (reference sequence). CDR3 length: 17 amino acids. V was clipped by 5 bases and J by 1 base; unmatched bases: 10. CDR3 DNA sequence: TGTGCCAGCAGCGTATTCGGGCGGGGGATGAACACCGGGGAGCTGTTTTTT. Its translation: CASSVFGRGMNTGELFF.

V is TRBV19 and J is TRBJ2-7; 8 nucleotides agree with TRBD1. Trimming removed 7 bases from V and 3 bases from J; junction bases left unmatched: 8. Germline V gene lookup returns CDR1 LNHDA and CDR2 SQIVND (reference sequence). The CDR3 sequence is 14 residues long. CDR3: CASTPGQGIYEQYF. As DNA, the CDR3 is TGTGCCAGTACTCCCGGACAGGGTATCTACGAGCAGTACTTC.

The sample holds many counts of this clonotype. The rearrangement uses TRBV5-1 and TRBJ2-7; D remains ambiguous. The CDR3 covers 15 residues. V was shortened by 4 bases and J by 0 bases, with 14 bases between the two germline ends. Per germline, CDR1 SGHRS and CDR2 YFSETQ. Written as DNA, the CDR3 is TGCGCCAGCAGCCCTCAGGACGGAAGCTCCTACGAGCAGTACTTC. It is translated as CASSPQDGSSYEQYF.

The chain links TRBV20-1 to TRBJ1-1; D remains ambiguous. Germline lookup yields CDR1 DFQATT and CDR2 SNEGSKA (reference sequence). CDR3 length: 12 residues. The germline V and J ends were trimmed by 5 bases and 3 bases, with 10 bases remaining between them. Here the CDR3 DNA reads TGCAGTGCTGGAACAGCGGACACTGAAGCTTTCTTT. As protein: CSAGTADTEAFF.

This clonotype showed up just once. J is TRBJ1-2 and V is TRBV7-2; a possible D gene is TRBD1 (5 bases). This CDR3 is 15 amino acids long. V was shortened by 2 bases and J by 1 base, with 11 bases between the two germline ends. Germline V gene data show CDR1 as SGHTA and CDR2 as FQGNSA. CDR3 coding DNA: TGTGCCAGCAGCTTATCTGTCAGGGTTAACTATGGCTACACCTTC. Translating it yields CASSLSVRVNYGYTF.

CDR3 DNA: TGTGCCAGCAGCTCCCTTGGGCGGGGTAAAGAGACCCAGTACTTC. Translation gives CASSSLGRGKETQYF. This rearrangement joins TRBV12-3 or TRBV12-4 to TRBJ2-5; TRBD2 is a possible D gene (6 bases). Between the trimmed V and J ends, which lost 6 bases and 3 bases, there was a span of 17 bases. CDR3 length: 15 amino acids.

The chain combines TRBV20-1 with TRBJ2-5, with a possible D match to TRBD1 (7 bases). V was clipped by 3 bases and J by 1 base, with 15 bases between them. Germline CDR1 reads DFQATT; CDR2 reads SNEGSKA (reference sequence). The CDR3 is 15 amino acids. The CDR3 loop reads CSASPAGGTQETQYF. The DNA for the CDR3 is TGCAGTGCTAGCCCAGCAGGGGGGACCCAAGAGACCCAGTACTTC.

This clonotype has a handful of counts. The rearrangement joins TRBV6-1 to TRBJ2-5; D is tentatively TRBD1 or TRBD2 (5 bases each). The CDR3 length is 16 residues. In germline, CDR1 is MNHNS, CDR2 SASEGT. The V and J ends lost 0 bases and 6 bases respectively, with 17 bases between them. The CDR3 reads CASSEAFQGVLKTQYF. Written as DNA, the CDR3 is TGTGCCAGCAGTGAAGCGTTCCAGGGAGTGTTAAAGACCCAGTACTTC.

This clonotype has more than one count but fewer than ten. This chain uses TRBV6-2 or TRBV6-3 with TRBJ2-7; D gene uncertain. The length of the CDR3 is 13 residues. Germline assignment: CDR1 MNHEY and CDR2 SVGEGT. The V gene lost 2 bases and the J gene lost 4 bases, with 9 bases spanning the gap. The CDR3 region is CASSYLKLYEQYF. The CDR3 DNA reads TGTGCCAGCAGTTACCTAAAGTTGTACGAGCAGTACTTC.

This chain links TRBV11-2 with TRBJ2-1, with 10 bases matching TRBD2. Germline CDR1 SGHAT, CDR2 FQNNGV. The CDR3 is 17 amino acids. V was clipped by 1 base and J by 0 bases; unmatched bases: 3. CDR3 in amino acids: CASSLGSGRSSYNEQFF. Written as DNA, the CDR3 is TGTGCCAGCAGCTTAGGTAGCGGGAGGTCCTCCTACAATGAGCAGTTCTTC.

The chain is built from TRBV27 and TRBJ2-7; D remains unclear. With 4 bases removed from V and 4 bases from J, the gap between germline ends came to 14 bases. CDR3 length: 14 residues. Germline values: CDR1 MNHEY, CDR2 SMNVEV (reference sequence). The CDR3 coding sequence is TGTGCCAGCAGTTCTCGATTGGGAACTTACGAGCAGTACTTC. As protein: CASSSRLGTYEQYF.

This clonotype was observed at least ten times. This sequence joins TRBV7-2 and TRBJ1-6; D is unresolved. The germline CDR1 and CDR2 sequences are SGHTA and FQGNSA. V lost 7 bases to trimming and J lost 7 bases, with 14 bases between them. This CDR3 is built from 14 residues. CDR3 sequence (DNA): TGTGCCAGCAACGTCAGCGGAGGGAATTCACCCCTCCACTTT. Translation: CASNVSGGNSPLHF.

This clonotype was observed at least ten times. The chain joins TRBV20-1 to TRBJ2-7; D possibly corresponds to TRBD1 (6 bases). V dropped 0 bases and J dropped 0 bases, with 15 bases sitting between them. The CDR3 length is 16 residues. Germline V lookup: CDR1 DFQATT, CDR2 SNEGSKA (reference sequence). As DNA, the CDR3 is TGCAGTGCTAGAGATCCCGACAGGCTACTCTCCTACGAGCAGTACTTC. Translated: CSARDPDRLLSYEQYF.